This TCR beta chain was sequenced for a study of T cell responses to AZD1222 COVID-19 vaccine (dated by TCRdb to about 2021). In terms of the full investigation: A total of 233 trial participants underwent TCR sequencing, of whom roughly 210 had received two doses of AZD1222 and 26 had received two doses of the MenACWY control vaccine. Trial participants were enrolled by age into subgroups of 18-55, 56-69 and 70-plus years, and around 140, 26 and 57 TCR-sequenced participants, respectively, were included in these subgroups. Paper-wide results and their limitations: Nearly half of unique spike-specific TCRs reportedly recognized epitopes outside regions mutated in the B.1.351 and B.1.1.7 variants. Conclusions about previously exposed vaccinees were limited because only six AZD1222 recipients were SARS-CoV-2 seropositive at baseline. No day 14 peak-response samples were available, so repertoires were characterized only after the peak T cell response. The whole spike protein was spanned by vaccine-associated CD4 TCRs, and dominant responses were seen in regions 160-218 and 743-854. After two AZD1222 doses, spike-specific TCR breadth and depth were significantly higher than at day 0 and than in MenACWY recipients. In the small 56-69-year group, the increase in depth fell short of significance, most likely because of low power. Participants were mostly white British, with more females than males. The authors suggested clonal diversity may have been underestimated.

Sample time point, as interpreted from the label and publication: about 28 days (+/-7) after the second vaccine dose. Because spike-specific TCR depth and breadth did not differ between the two schedules, AZD1222 recipients who got a second dose at roughly 4 weeks were pooled with those who got a second dose at roughly 12 weeks. Vaccinee samples were obtained from the UK trials COV001 and COV002, which included a single-blind randomized controlled phase 2/3 trial of AZD1222 (ChAdOx1 nCoV-19) in healthy adults. Trial participant PBMC samples were collected at day 0 and day 28 after the second dose for TCRbeta chain sequencing. The CDR3 runs 17 residues from the cysteine to the phenylalanine. Only the CDR3 part of the read is kept: 51 bases, read in frame from the first base. The germline V gene encodes CDR1 KGHSH and CDR2 LQKENI. V lost 3 bases and J lost 0 bases, and the count of bases not matched to a germline gene is 6.

With regard to this clone: No antigen is known for it. No base quality values were provided; no much bigger clone lies one nucleotide off.

The CDR3 regions of human TCRbeta chains were analyzed by immunosequencing. Regarding the original processing steps: TCRs in the repertoires were compared against a reference library of SARS-CoV-2-specific TCRs that had been generated with the MIRA antigen-specificity platform. Breadth meant the fraction of unique TCRs that were SARS-CoV-2-associated, whereas depth meant the fraction of total T cells that were SARS-CoV-2-associated. Each spike-specific TCR was assigned to its reactive spike region and to a CD4 or CD8 class using the MIRA data. Log10-transformed breadth and depth values were compared by one-way ANOVA with Sidak's multiple comparisons tests. Not all clones reach the TCRdb copy of this immuneACCESS table, which keeps in-frame sequences only. Checked studies attribute under half of the gap to unresolved V genes and leave the rest unexplained. V and J calls and clone size follow that table, whereas D and trimming were derived from the DNA. This sample is represented by around 80,000 clones; 70% to 90% of them were singletons. The leading ten clones occupy under 1.5% of the sample.

Source: peripheral blood, taken 28 days after the second AZD1222 dose. The chain couples TRBV18 to TRBJ2-2, with 8 middle bases fitting TRBD1. The TCR was taken from an adult who received the AZD1222 COVID-19 vaccine. The CDR3: CASSPRDRRTNTGELFF. The DNA reads as follows: TGTGCCAGCTCACCCCGGGACAGGCGCACGAACACCGGGGAGCTGTTTTTT.